These 21 T cell receptor beta chains were sequenced from one sample in a study of control samples from healthy donors and cancer patients (dated by TCRdb to the early 2020s). Library prep was done by the immunoSEQ multiplex PCR assay. TCRdb holds this immuneACCESS table with in-frame rearrangements only. Some clones are missing; in checked studies, unresolved V genes explain under half, and the rest has no known cause. The sample contains 90,000 to 130,000 clones, just under 85% of them found a single time. Under 8.5% of the sample belongs to the ten largest clones. Source material: blood. The receptors stem from a man aged 18 to 30 in good health.

The V gene is TRBV10-3, the J gene TRBJ2-3; TRBD2 matches 9 bases. Germline CDR1 ENHRY, CDR2 SYGVKD. The CDR3 contains 15 residues. Losses at the gene ends were 5 bases for V and 0 bases for J; bases not matched to a gene: 3. CDR3 sequence reads: CAISPSGGSTDTQYF. The CDR3 bases are TGTGCCATCAGTCCGAGCGGGGGGAGCACAGATACGCAGTATTTT.

V and J are TRBV5-4 and TRBJ1-2; no clear D gene. The CDR3 runs to 11 residues. CDR1 is SGHNT and CDR2 is YYREEE in the germline V gene (reference sequence). V was pared by 3 bases and J by 8 bases, with 8 bases between. CDR3 in DNA: TGTGCCAGCAGCTCGAATTTGGGCTACACCTTC. As protein: CASSSNLGYTF.

This chain links TRBV12-5 with TRBJ2-6, with 9 bases matching TRBD1. The CDR3 length is 16 residues. With 5 bases clipped from V and 2 bases from J, the junction kept 4 bases outside the gene matches. The germline CDR1 and CDR2 sequences are LGHNT and FRNRAP. The CDR3, as DNA: TGTGCTAGTGGTCCCGGGACAGGGACTGGGGCCAACGTCCTGACTTTC. Translating gives CASGPGTGTGANVLTF. Combining the CDR3 with reference TRBV12-5 and TRBJ2-6 gives the whole variable domain DARVTQTPRHKVTEMGQEVTMRCQPILGHNTVFWYRQTMMQGLELLAYFRNRAPLDDSGMPKDRFSAEMPDATLATLKIQPSEPRDSAVYFCASGPGTGTGANVLTFGAGSRLTVL.

This clone was seen once. J is TRBJ1-4 and V is TRBV10-3; no reliable D call. V lost 6 bases, J lost 2 bases, and 7 bases lay in between. Germline V gene data show CDR1 as ENHRY and CDR2 as SYGVKD. The CDR3 is made up of 13 amino acids. This CDR3 is CAISRGTNEKLFF. DNA for the CDR3: TGTGCCATCAGCCGAGGCACTAATGAAAAACTGTTTTTT.

The chain couples TRBV30 to TRBJ1-1; 7 nucleotides agree with TRBD1. CDR3 length equals 13 residues. V trimming: 1 base; J trimming: 6 bases; junction bases outside the gene matches: 5. Germline V gene sequence: CDR1 GTSNPN, CDR2 SVGIG (reference sequence). The CDR3 bases are TGTGCCTGGAGTGCAACAGGGGTCCCTGAAGCTTTCTTT. It encodes CAWSATGVPEAFF.

V gene TRBV24-1 combines with J gene TRBJ1-2; D is unclear. V was pared by 4 bases and J by 5 bases, with 13 bases between. This CDR3 region has 14 residues. CDR1 is KGHDR and CDR2 is SFDVKD in the germline V gene. The CDR3 DNA is TGTGCCACCAGTGACTCCGCAAAAGGATATGGCTACACCTTC. This sequence encodes CATSDSAKGYGYTF.

The V and J genes are TRBV7-8 and TRBJ1-1; D is perhaps TRBD1 (5 bases). V lost 3 bases and J lost 5, with 19 bases in between. Germline V gives CDR1 SGHVS, CDR2 FQNEAQ. The CDR3 loop spans 16 amino acids. The CDR3 nucleotides are TGTGCCAGCAGCTTGTATACGGGCAGGGTTAGGACTGAAGCTTTCTTT. It translates to CASSLYTGRVRTEAFF.

The chain carries TRBV12-3 or TRBV12-4 and TRBJ1-2, with D unresolved. The CDR3 is 11 amino acids. CDR3 loop: CATRLNDGYTF. The CDR3 DNA follows: TGTGCAACGAGGCTAAATGATGGCTACACCTTC.

The chain links TRBV7-9 to TRBJ1-3; D gene uncertain. CDR1 and CDR2 (germline): SEHNR, FQNEAQ (reference sequence). Trimming shortened V by 5 bases and J by 2 bases, and 16 bases separated the two germline ends. The CDR3 is 16 residues long. The CDR3 nucleotides read TGTGCCAGCAGCAGTGCCTATCGTTCAGCTGGAAACACCATATATTTT. Encoded protein: CASSSAYRSAGNTIYF.

The chain is built from TRBV3-1 (or the pseudogene TRBV3-2) and TRBJ1-6; possibly TRBD1 for D (6 bases). V was clipped by 7 bases and J by 2 bases, with 12 bases between them. The CDR3 extends over 15 amino acids. The V gene's germline CDR1 is LGHDT and CDR2 YNNKEL (reference sequence). DNA for the CDR3: TGTGCCAGCAACCAGGGGAAGACCTATAATTCACCCCTCCACTTT. It translates to CASNQGKTYNSPLHF.

The chain combines TRBV6-1 with TRBJ2-1; TRBD1 matches 8 bases. V dropped 4 bases and J dropped 2; count of bases not matched to a gene: 7. CDR3 length: 16 amino acids. Germline-derived CDR1 and CDR2 are MNHNS and SASEGT. CDR3 DNA sequence: TGTGCCAGCAGTGGCAAGGACAGGGTTCCCTACAATGAGCAGTTCTTC. It specifies CASSGKDRVPYNEQFF.

This chain links TRBV28 with TRBJ1-2; D is possibly TRBD1 (6 bases). Germline lookup yields CDR1 MDHEN and CDR2 SYDVKM. The V gene lost 5 bases and the J gene lost 9 bases, with 22 bases spanning the gap. The CDR3 is 15 residues long. In DNA form, the CDR3 reads TGTGCCAGCAGTCCGTTGACAGGCGGCCTATTTAGCTACACCTTC. Translated, it gives CASSPLTGGLFSYTF.

The chain is built from TRBV6-5 and TRBJ2-7; the match to TRBD1 covers 8 bases. Germline CDR1 reads MNHEY; CDR2 reads SVGAGI. The V gene end was trimmed by 6 bases and the J gene end by 3 bases; junction bases not matched to a gene: 4. The length of the CDR3 is 13 residues. CDR3 nucleotides: TGTGCCAGCAGAGCCGACAGGGGCTACGAGCAGTACGTC. This gives the protein CASRADRGYEQYV.

The chain employs TRBV28 and TRBJ1-2; D unresolved. The CDR3 has 12 amino acids. CDR1 is MDHEN and CDR2 is SYDVKM in the germline V gene. V lost 6 bases to trimming and J lost 7 bases, with 12 bases between them. The DNA for the CDR3 is TGTGCCAGCAGCCTTATTATCGGTGGCTACACCTTC. This gives the protein CASSLIIGGYTF.

This sequence joins TRBV6-4 and TRBJ2-7; possible D gene TRBD1, 6 bases. Germline CDR1 reads MRHNA; CDR2 reads SNTAGT. The V end was cut by 6 bases, the J end by 0 bases, with 6 bases between. The CDR3 sequence is 12 residues long. The CDR3 bases are TGTGCCAGCAGGGACAGCTCCTACGAGCAGTACTTC. It is translated as CASRDSSYEQYF.

This clone was counted only a few times. The V gene is TRBV19, the J gene TRBJ2-1; tentatively, D is TRBD2 (5 bases). CDR3 length: 11 residues. Per the germline V gene, CDR1 is LNHDA and CDR2 is SQIVND (reference sequence). Between the trimmed V and J ends, which lost 4 bases and 10 bases, there was a span of 8 bases. The CDR3: CASSTRLEQFF. CDR3 nucleotide sequence: TGTGCCAGTAGTACGAGACTAGAGCAGTTCTTC.

The chain links TRBV19 to TRBJ1-1; unclear D gene. The CDR3 length is 14 residues. V gave up 1 base and J gave up 4 bases, with 10 bases separating them. CDR1 LNHDA and CDR2 SQIVND come from the germline V gene (reference sequence). CDR3 loop: CASSIAGQITEAFF. CDR3 coding DNA: TGTGCCAGTAGTATAGCCGGGCAGATCACTGAAGCTTTCTTT.

In its sample, this clone was seen once. The V and J genes are TRBV4-2 and TRBJ1-3; D not certain. The CDR3 has 16 amino acids. Per germline, CDR1 LGHNA and CDR2 YNFKEQ. The V and J ends lost 0 bases and 1 base respectively, with 10 bases between them. The CDR3 here is CASSQEGPGSGNTIYF. In nucleotides, the CDR3 is TGTGCCAGCAGCCAAGAAGGTCCGGGTTCTGGAAACACCATATATTTT.

The chain combines TRBV2 with TRBJ2-5, with 9 bases matching TRBD2. Germline values: CDR1 SNHLY, CDR2 FYNNEI. V lost 6 bases to trimming and J lost 4 bases; unmatched junction nucleotides: 21. CDR3 size: 19 residues. The CDR3 reads CASSGGLAGMRGLRETQYF. In DNA form, the CDR3 reads TGTGCCAGCAGCGGAGGTCTAGCGGGGATGAGGGGACTCCGAGAGACCCAGTACTTC.

This clone was detected a few times. The chain has TRBV2 and TRBJ1-5; D uncertain. The germline V and J ends were trimmed by 3 bases and 2 bases, with 11 bases remaining between them. The CDR3 runs 15 residues. Germline loops: CDR1 SNHLY, CDR2 FYNNEI. This CDR3 is CASSETPKGNQPQHF. CDR3 coding DNA: TGTGCCAGCAGTGAGACTCCGAAGGGCAATCAGCCCCAGCATTTT.

The chain is built from TRBV6-2 or TRBV6-3 and TRBJ2-7; 9 bases fit TRBD1. The CDR3 length is 16 residues. The trim removed 2 bases at V and 2 bases at J, leaving 7 bases unmatched. Looked up from germline, CDR1 is MNHEY and CDR2 is SVGEGT. CDR3 coding DNA: TGTGCCAGCAGTTACAATGGACAGGGGAAAGCCTACGAGCAGTACTTC. Its translation is CASSYNGQGKAYEQYF.